A single sample is the source of the 22 T cell receptor beta chains below, sequenced in a study of blood T cell repertoires in COVID-19. Libraries were prepared by immunoSEQ multiplex PCR; TCRdb keeps only in-frame clonotypes and omits some of them. The sample consists of roughly 180,000 clones, 75% to 90% of them appearing once. The sequenced sample was peripheral blood. These receptors originate from a woman aged 40-49 years with COVID-19, enrolled during active disease.

The rearrangement uses TRBV9 and TRBJ2-1, with 9 bases lining up with TRBD2. Looked up from germline, CDR1 is SGDLS and CDR2 is YYNGEE. The V gene end was trimmed by 0 bases and the J gene end by 7 bases; junction bases not matched to a gene: 11. The CDR3 length is 17 residues. The CDR3 loop is CASSVDLPSGVLNEQFF. For the CDR3, the DNA is TGTGCCAGCAGCGTAGATTTGCCTAGCGGGGTGTTAAATGAGCAGTTCTTC.

This clone has just one count. The chain uses TRBV10-1 and TRBJ2-5; D might be TRBD2 (5 bases). Trimming shortened V by 3 bases and J by 7 bases, and 15 bases separated the two germline ends. The CDR3 has 14 amino acids. The germline V gene encodes CDR1 WNHNN and CDR2 SYGVQD (reference sequence). CDR3 in DNA: TGCGCCAGCAGTGACTTGGGAGACTCCTTGACCCAGTACTTC. This sequence encodes CASSDLGDSLTQYF.

The chain recombines TRBV28 with TRBJ2-2, with D tentatively TRBD2 (6 bases). The ends were cut back, 4 bases at V and 4 bases at J, with 10 bases in the middle. CDR1 and CDR2 from the germline V gene are MDHEN and SYDVKM. The CDR3 spans 14 residues. CDR3 nucleotides: TGTGCCAGCAGTTCGCTCGGGGGCACCGGGGAGCTGTTTTTT. Translating it yields CASSSLGGTGELFF.

The chain joins TRBV7-8 to TRBJ1-2; the match to TRBD1 covers 9 bases. Trimming at V came to 4 bases and at J to 8 bases, leaving 2 bases not matched to a gene. CDR1 SGHVS and CDR2 FQNEAQ come from the germline V gene. The CDR3 spans 12 residues. CDR3 sequence reads: CASSWDREGYTF. CDR3 DNA: TGTGCCAGCAGCTGGGACAGGGAGGGCTACACCTTC.

The chain employs TRBV11-2 and TRBJ1-3; 7 positions match TRBD1. In germline, CDR1 is SGHAT, CDR2 FQNNGV. With 5 bases clipped from V and 2 bases from J, the junction kept 9 bases outside the gene matches. CDR3 size: 16 residues. Here the CDR3 reads CASSPIQGETGNTIYF. As DNA, the CDR3 is TGTGCCAGCAGCCCCATTCAGGGGGAAACTGGAAACACCATATATTTT.

For the CDR3, the DNA is TGTGCCAGTAGTACCCAACAGGGGGCAGCCGGGGAGCTGTTTTTT. Its protein product is CASSTQQGAAGELFF. The chain combines TRBV19 with TRBJ2-2, with TRBD1 matching over 9 bases. Germline loops: CDR1 LNHDA, CDR2 SQIVND (reference sequence). Germline trimming cut 4 bases from V and 6 bases from J; bases unmatched to any gene: 6. This CDR3 spans 15 amino acids. Combining the CDR3 with reference TRBV19 and TRBJ2-2 gives the whole variable domain DGGITQSPKYLFRKEGQNVTLSCEQNLNHDAMYWYRQDPGQGLRLIYYSQIVNDFQKGDIAEGYSVSREKKESFPLTVTSAQKNPTAFYLCASSTQQGAAGELFFGEGSRLTVL.

This chain links TRBV9 with TRBJ1-6; possibly TRBD1 for D (6 bases). CDR1 SGDLS and CDR2 YYNGEE come from the germline V gene. With 0 bases removed from V and 7 bases from J, the gap between germline ends came to 11 bases. There are 15 residues in the CDR3. Written as DNA, the CDR3 is TGTGCCAGCAGCGTAGAAGGGGGTGCAAATTCACCCCTCCACTTT. Amino acid sequence: CASSVEGGANSPLHF.

The chain carries TRBV9 and TRBJ2-1; possible D gene TRBD1, 6 bases. CDR1 SGDLS and CDR2 YYNGEE come from the germline V gene. Trimming cost V 3 bases and J 2 bases, with 12 bases left between them. The CDR3 has 15 residues. CDR3 bases: TGTGCCAGCAGCGCCGACAGGCCCACCTACAATGAGCAGTTCTTC. Its translation is CASSADRPTYNEQFF.

This clone was detected only once. The chain couples TRBV27 to TRBJ2-1, with 14 nucleotides matching TRBD2. The germline V gene has CDR1 MNHEY and CDR2 SMNVEV (reference sequence). The CDR3 loop spans 17 amino acids. V was clipped by 7 bases and J by 5 bases; unmatched bases: 10. The CDR3 region is CASTGTSGSVGHNEQFF. CDR3 coding DNA: TGTGCCAGCACTGGGACTAGCGGGAGTGTTGGGCACAATGAGCAGTTCTTC.

The V gene is TRBV5-6, the J gene TRBJ2-3; 9 nucleotides agree with TRBD2. From germline, CDR1 is SGHDT and CDR2 YYEEEE. Unmatched junction bases numbered 6, after V lost 2 bases and J lost 2 bases. The CDR3 is made up of 16 amino acids. The CDR3 nucleotides read TGTGCCAGCAGCTTCCCAATAGCGGGGGACACAGATACGCAGTATTTT. This codes for CASSFPIAGDTDTQYF.

The rearrangement links TRBV7-3 to TRBJ2-1; 8 nucleotides align to TRBD2. The CDR3 runs 13 residues. After removal of 5 bases from V and 9 bases from J, the junction contained 6 bases not matched to a gene. Germline V gene data show CDR1 as SGHTA and CDR2 as FQGTGA. The CDR3 sequence: CASSPSGGAEQFF. CDR3 sequence (DNA): TGTGCCAGCAGCCCCAGCGGGGGAGCTGAGCAGTTCTTC. Full variable domain (missing parts from reference TRBV7-3 and TRBJ2-1): GAGVSQTPSNKVTEKGKYVELRCDPISGHTALYWYRQSLGQGPEFLIYFQGTGAADDSGLPNDRFFAVRPEGSVSTLKIQRTERGDSAVYLCASSPSGGAEQFFGPGTRLTVL.

V gene TRBV28 combines with J gene TRBJ1-2; D is uncertain. There are 12 residues in the CDR3. The V end was cut by 5 bases, the J end by 4 bases, with 8 bases between. Germline CDR1 MDHEN, CDR2 SYDVKM. In nucleotides, the CDR3 is TGTGCCAGCAGTCCACGACTCTATGGCTACACCTTC. It translates to CASSPRLYGYTF.

With respect to this clone: One end of the junction varies from germline; a read error may be responsible. The rearrangement uses TRBV7-7 and TRBJ2-2, with 11 bases identical to TRBD1. The CDR3 totals 17 residues. In germline, CDR1 is SSHAT, CDR2 FNYEAQ (reference sequence). CDR3 region: CASSLAPGTGGTGELFF. CDR3 bases: TGTGCTAGCAGCTTAGCTCCAGGGACAGGGGGGACCGGGGAGCTGTTTTTT. The full variable domain, its missing parts supplied by reference TRBV7-7 and TRBJ2-2, is GAGVSQSPRYKVTKRGQDVTLRCDPISSHATLYWYQQALGQGPEFLTYFNYEAQPDKSGLPSDRFSAERPEGSISTLTIQRTEQRDSAMYRCASSLAPGTGGTGELFFGEGSRLTVL.

The chain couples TRBV18 to TRBJ1-1, with 8 bases fitting TRBD1. CDR1 KGHSH and CDR2 LQKENI come from the germline V gene. This CDR3 has 15 residues. The ends lost 3 bases at V and 5 bases at J; junction bases unmatched: 8. CDR3 nucleotide sequence: TGTGCCAGCTCACCGGGACAGGCAGCATGGACTGAAGCTTTCTTT. Amino acids: CASSPGQAAWTEAFF.

This chain uses TRBV6-4 with TRBJ2-7; D may be TRBD2 (5 bases). Germline loops: CDR1 MRHNA, CDR2 SNTAGT. CDR3 length: 13 residues. Between the trimmed V and J ends, which lost 0 bases and 6 bases, there was a span of 9 bases. The CDR3, as DNA: TGTGCCAGCAGTGACTCGGGTGAGGGCGAGCAGTACTTC. Its translation is CASSDSGEGEQYF.

This chain uses TRBV18 with TRBJ1-6; weak D call: TRBD1 (5 bases). Germline CDR1 and CDR2: KGHSH and LQKENI. The CDR3 is 15 residues long. Trimming stripped 4 bases from V and 14 bases from J, with 21 bases between. CDR3 amino acids: CASSQSGTLALALHF. CDR3 DNA: TGTGCCAGCTCACAATCCGGGACTCTGGCTCTGGCCCTCCACTTT.

The V and J genes are TRBV6-5 and TRBJ1-1, with TRBD1 matching 7 bases. This CDR3 contains 14 residues. The V gene end was trimmed by 7 bases and the J gene end by 5 bases; junction bases not matched to a gene: 10. Germline V gives CDR1 MNHEY, CDR2 SVGAGI. CDR3 nucleotides: TGTGCCAGCATAACAGGGGTATGGGGGACTGAAGCTTTCTTT. It translates to CASITGVWGTEAFF.

This clone was observed once. V gene TRBV4-1 combines with J gene TRBJ1-6; perhaps TRBD1 as D (6 bases). Germline V lookup: CDR1 MGHRA, CDR2 YSYEKL. The CDR3 runs to 17 residues. V lost 0 bases to trimming and J lost 6 bases, with 15 bases between them. Here the CDR3 reads CASSQEGAAIFNSPLHF. The CDR3, as DNA: TGCGCCAGCAGCCAAGAGGGGGCAGCAATCTTTAATTCACCCCTCCACTTT.

The chain is built from TRBV28 and TRBJ1-6, with D unresolved. Trimming shortened V by 3 bases and J by 4 bases, and 25 bases separated the two germline ends. In germline, CDR1 is MDHEN, CDR2 SYDVKM. The CDR3 sequence is 20 residues long. The CDR3 sequence: CASSFSRLREVPFYNSPLHF. As DNA, the CDR3 is TGTGCCAGCAGTTTCTCCCGGTTGAGAGAGGTTCCTTTTTATAATTCACCCCTCCACTTT.

The chain uses TRBV6-5 and TRBJ1-4; weak D call: TRBD1 (6 bases). The CDR3 sequence is 15 residues long. In germline, CDR1 is MNHEY, CDR2 SVGAGI. Trimming removed 9 bases from V and 2 bases from J, with 16 bases in between. CDR3 amino acids: CASHPGGRTNEKLFF. Written as DNA, the CDR3 is TGTGCCAGTCACCCGGGGGGCAGGACTAATGAAAAACTGTTTTTT.

This clone was counted only a few times. Here the CDR3 DNA reads TGCGCCAGCAGCCCAGGGGGCCATGGCTACACCTTC. The encoded protein is CASSPGGHGYTF. This chain uses TRBV5-1 with TRBJ1-2; 8 bases agree with TRBD1. Per germline, CDR1 SGHRS and CDR2 YFSETQ. This CDR3 contains 12 residues. V gave up 4 bases and J gave up 6 bases; unmatched junction bases: 2.

The chain employs TRBV7-9 and TRBJ2-7, with D maybe TRBD2 (7 bases). V was clipped by 4 bases and J by 7 bases, with 14 bases between them. The CDR3 extends over 13 amino acids. Germline V CDR1 and CDR2: SEHNR, FQNEAQ (reference sequence). The CDR3 sequence: CASSSGGPGEQYF. In DNA form, the CDR3 reads TGTGCCAGCAGCTCCGGGGGGCCGGGAGAGCAGTACTTC. Variable domain in full (rest from reference TRBV7-9 and TRBJ2-7): DTGVSQNPRHKITKRGQNVTFRCDPISEHNRLYWYRQTLGQGPEFLTYFQNEAQLEKSRLLSDRFSAERPKGSFSTLEIQRTEQGDSAMYLCASSSGGPGEQYFGPGTRLTVT.